This entry describes one TCR beta chain. Its specificity is not known. The data derive from a study of OX40 agonist ivuxolimab in advanced cancers. Overall study: Earlier anti-PD-1, anti-PD-L1 or anti-CTLA-4 therapy was permitted; roughly 40% had received some.

Whole-study findings and limits: Expanded peripheral T cell antigen specificity was not determined.

Some clones are missing from TCRdb's copy, which holds only in-frame ones; the method was immunoSEQ multiplex PCR. The sample lists over 25,000 clones; around 85% were seen once. Germline assignment: CDR1 MNHNY and CDR2 SVGAGI (reference sequence). With 4 bases removed from V and 9 bases from J, the gap between germline ends came to 16 bases. The CDR3 length is 14 residues. The sample in question was CD4+ or CD8+ T cells sorted from blood, obtained in a trial of the OX40 agonist ivuxolimab. This TCR was recovered from an adult with an advanced solid tumor such as melanoma, head and neck, liver or kidney cancer. The V and J genes are TRBV6-6 and TRBJ1-5; D is uncertain. The DNA for the CDR3 is TGTGCCAGCAGTTTCTTAGAGTTGAATGGGCCCCAGCATTTT. Amino acid sequence: CASSFLELNGPQHF.